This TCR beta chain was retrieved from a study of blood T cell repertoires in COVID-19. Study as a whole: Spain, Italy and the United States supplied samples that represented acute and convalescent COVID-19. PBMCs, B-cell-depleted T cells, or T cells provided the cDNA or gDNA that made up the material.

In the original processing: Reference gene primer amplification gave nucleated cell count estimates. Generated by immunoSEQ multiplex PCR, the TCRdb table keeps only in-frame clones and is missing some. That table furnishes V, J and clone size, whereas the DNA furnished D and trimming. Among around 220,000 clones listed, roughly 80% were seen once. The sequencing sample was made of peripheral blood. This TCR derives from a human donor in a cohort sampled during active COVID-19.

The CDR3 loop is CASTDRPWKSDEQFF. CDR3 sequence (DNA): TGTGCCAGCACCGACAGGCCCTGGAAGTCCGATGAGCAGTTCTTC. The chain has TRBV21-1 and TRBJ2-1; the table gives TRBD1 as D, unverified against the DNA. TRBV21-1 is annotated as a pseudogene. This CDR3 has 15 amino acids.